A single sample gave rise to the 24 T cell receptor beta chains below, sequenced in a study of T-cell memory formation after mild COVID-19 (dated by TCRdb to about 2021). Receptors were amplified or captured by 5' RACE. Reads for this sample came from an Illumina NovaSeq 6000. The public reads were quality trimmed at Q25 with fastp and then assembled into clones with MiXCR by TCRdb, keeping productive beta chains. Entries that share a CDR3 protein sequence are merged under the most common genes and DNA. The sample table contains roughly 120,000 distinct CDR3 sequences; only one count was recorded for about 17% of them. The ten largest clones represent roughly 13% of the sample. The sample comprised PBMCs or a T cell subset sorted from them (not recorded which). The receptors were sampled from an adult woman who had mild COVID-19 (a few samples of this study predate the infection). The sample titles of this study are shuffled in the database, so cell type and time point are left out; the donor was told from shared clones.

The chain recombines TRBV12-3 or TRBV12-4 with TRBJ1-1, with a possible D match to TRBD1 (6 bases). The CDR3 totals 14 residues. Between the trimmed V and J ends, which lost 6 bases and 0 bases, there was a span of 11 bases. The CDR3 region is CASRTGHLNTEAFF. CDR3 sequence (DNA): TGTGCCAGCAGGACGGGACATCTGAACACTGAAGCTTTCTTT.

This clonotype has just a few counts. The genes are TRBV20-1 and TRBJ2-3; 12 bases line up with TRBD2. This CDR3 has 14 amino acids. Germline loops: CDR1 DFQATT, CDR2 SNEGSKA (reference sequence). Unmatched junction bases numbered 5, after V lost 8 bases and J lost 2 bases. The CDR3 nucleotides are TGCAGTATCGGGACTAGCGGGCTCACAGATACGCAGTATTTT. The encoded protein is CSIGTSGLTDTQYF.

V usage is TRBV7-9 and J usage is TRBJ2-5, with D uncertain. Trimming took off 2 bases at V and 2 bases at J, with 12 bases between the two ends. This CDR3 has 15 residues. The germline gives CDR1 SEHNR, CDR2 FQNEAQ (reference sequence). CDR3 amino acids: CASSLRVTRQETQYF. The CDR3 DNA is TGTGCCAGCAGCTTAAGGGTAACCCGACAAGAGACCCAGTACTTC.

In this sample, this clonotype turned up many times. The chain is built from TRBV7-2 and TRBJ1-4, with no clear D. The germline V gene has CDR1 SGHTA and CDR2 FQGNSA. V lost 2 bases and J 8 bases, leaving 9 bases between the germline ends. The CDR3 extends over 13 amino acids. CDR3 DNA: TGTGCCAGCAGCTTATTCCCCGGGGAAAAACTGTTTTTT. As protein: CASSLFPGEKLFF.

This clonotype was observed a handful of times. The chain joins TRBV28 to TRBJ2-7; the D gene could be TRBD1 or TRBD2 (5 bases each). This CDR3 is 11 amino acids long. The germline gives CDR1 MDHEN, CDR2 SYDVKM. The V end lost 10 bases, the J end lost 4 bases, and 11 bases lay between the germline ends. The CDR3 sequence is CATGASYEQYF. CDR3 sequence (DNA): TGTGCCACCGGGGCTTCATACGAGCAGTACTTC.

This clonotype has only a few counts. The chain carries TRBV19 and TRBJ2-7; 9 positions agree with TRBD2. V lost 5 bases, J lost 2 bases, and 4 bases stayed unmatched. CDR1 is LNHDA, CDR2 SQIVND, per germline (reference sequence). There are 14 residues in the CDR3. This CDR3 is CASSLTSGAYEQYF. CDR3 nucleotides: TGTGCCAGTAGTCTGACTAGCGGAGCCTACGAGCAGTACTTC.

The sample holds many counts of this clonotype. The chain joins TRBV4-1 to TRBJ2-7; possible D gene TRBD2, 6 bases. The CDR3 totals 16 residues. The V and J ends lost 1 base and 5 bases respectively, with 18 bases between them. Germline values: CDR1 MGHRA, CDR2 YSYEKL. DNA for the CDR3: TGCGCCAGCAGCCAAGTCGAGCGGGTAGATAACGACGAGCAGTACTTC. It encodes CASSQVERVDNDEQYF.

The DNA of the CDR3 is TGCGCCAGCAGCCCATCCGGGACTAGAGGATACAATGAGCAGTTCTTC. This gives the protein CASSPSGTRGYNEQFF. The genes are TRBV5-1 and TRBJ2-1; TRBD2 matches at 8 bases. Germline V CDR1 and CDR2: SGHRS, YFSETQ. V dropped 4 bases and J dropped 4; count of bases not matched to a gene: 10. This CDR3 is 16 amino acids long.

The rearrangement joins TRBV4-1 to TRBJ2-7; no definite D call. Germline V gives CDR1 MGHRA, CDR2 YSYEKL. The V end lost 2 bases, the J end lost 1 base, and 12 bases lay between the germline ends. The length of the CDR3 is 15 residues. CDR3 nucleotides: TGCGCCAGCAGCCAAACCCACAGTTTATCCTACGAGCAGTACTTC. It is translated as CASSQTHSLSYEQYF.

The rearrangement uses TRBV19 and TRBJ1-1, with D unresolved. The ends were cut back, 2 bases at V and 4 bases at J, with 8 bases in the middle. CDR1 is LNHDA and CDR2 is SQIVND in the germline V gene (reference sequence). The CDR3 is 13 residues long. CDR3 sequence reads: CASSITVFTEAFF. CDR3 DNA: TGTGCCAGTAGTATAACGGTCTTCACTGAAGCTTTCTTT.

This clonotype has only a few counts. The V call is TRBV5-1, the J call TRBJ1-2, with D possibly matching TRBD1 (5 bases). The germline V and J ends were trimmed by 0 bases and 7 bases, with 13 bases remaining between them. Germline CDR1 SGHRS, CDR2 YFSETQ. CDR3 length: 14 residues. In nucleotides, the CDR3 is TGCGCCAGCAGCTTGGTGGGGCCCCGGGGTGGCTACACCTTC. This sequence encodes CASSLVGPRGGYTF.

This clonotype was found a few times. This sequence joins TRBV12-3 or TRBV12-4 and TRBJ2-7; D may be TRBD1 (6 bases). Between the trimmed V and J ends, which lost 7 bases and 6 bases, there was a span of 19 bases. This CDR3 comprises 14 residues. CDR3 sequence reads: CASTPTGSVSEQYF. The CDR3 DNA reads as TGTGCCAGCACCCCGACAGGATCTGTCTCCGAGCAGTACTTC.

This clonotype was found a few times. This chain uses TRBV3-1 with TRBJ2-5; 7 bases are shared with TRBD1. This CDR3 region has 14 residues. J was trimmed by 7 bases and V by 1 base; bases with no gene match: 6. Germline V lookup: CDR1 LGHDT, CDR2 YNNKEL (reference sequence). In DNA, the CDR3 is TGTGCCAGCAGCCAAGTAGGTCAGGGGGTGACCCAGTACTTC. It translates to CASSQVGQGVTQYF.

In its sample, this clonotype was seen a few times. This chain uses TRBV24-1 with TRBJ2-3; D gene uncertain. Trimming cost V 5 bases and J 2 bases, with 4 bases left between them. Germline V gene lookup returns CDR1 KGHDR and CDR2 SFDVKD. This CDR3 comprises 12 residues. CDR3 sequence (DNA): TGTGCCACCAGTGGAAACACAGATACGCAGTATTTT. Amino acid sequence: CATSGNTDTQYF.

The CDR3 nucleotides read TGTGCCAGCAGCTTAGGGGGCAGGGGCGATCAAGAGACCCAGTACTTC. Protein: CASSLGGRGDQETQYF. The chain is built from TRBV7-9 and TRBJ2-5, with D possibly TRBD1 on 6 matching bases. Germline loops: CDR1 SEHNR, CDR2 FQNEAQ (reference sequence). CDR3 size: 16 residues. Trimming shortened V by 1 base and J by 2 bases, and 14 bases separated the two germline ends. Full variable domain (rest looked up from reference TRBV7-9 and TRBJ2-5): DTGVSQNPRHKITKRGQNVTFRCDPISEHNRLYWYRQTLGQGPEFLTYFQNEAQLEKSRLLSDRFSAERPKGSFSTLEIQRTEQGDSAMYLCASSLGGRGDQETQYFGPGTRLLVL.

The sample holds a few counts of this clonotype. J is TRBJ2-2 and V is TRBV19; tentative D call: TRBD2 (6 bases). With 3 bases removed from V and 5 bases from J, the gap between germline ends came to 10 bases. The CDR3 has 14 residues. CDR1 and CDR2 from the germline V gene are LNHDA and SQIVND (reference sequence). The CDR3 protein is CASSIGGITGELFF. In DNA form, the CDR3 reads TGTGCCAGTAGTATTGGAGGGATTACCGGGGAGCTGTTTTTT.

This clonotype appeared a few times. The chain recombines TRBV4-1 with TRBJ2-3; D uncertain. The CDR3 is 15 amino acids. Trimming shortened V by 0 bases and J by 4 bases, and 11 bases separated the two germline ends. Germline-derived CDR1 and CDR2 are MGHRA and YSYEKL. The CDR3 region is CASSQDPSLSDTQYF. In DNA, the CDR3 is TGCGCCAGCAGCCAAGATCCTAGTTTATCAGATACGCAGTATTTT.

This chain joins TRBV5-4 and TRBJ2-7, with 9 bases that match TRBD1. The V gene end was trimmed by 3 bases and the J gene end by 4 bases; junction bases not matched to a gene: 8. The CDR3 runs to 15 residues. The germline V gene encodes CDR1 SGHNT and CDR2 YYREEE (reference sequence). The CDR3 spells CASSSITGGRYEQYF. As DNA, the CDR3 is TGTGCCAGCAGCTCCATTACAGGGGGCCGGTACGAGCAGTACTTC.

This rearrangement joins TRBV20-1 to TRBJ1-4, with no clear D. The CDR3 runs 12 residues. Trimming cost V 3 bases and J 5 bases, with 7 bases left between them. Germline-derived CDR1 and CDR2 are DFQATT and SNEGSKA (reference sequence). CDR3 DNA: TGCAGTGCTAGTCCGGGAAATGAAAAACTGTTTTTT. Residues: CSASPGNEKLFF.

This clonotype has a handful of counts. The rearrangement links TRBV4-1 to TRBJ2-5; D remains unclear. Per germline, CDR1 MGHRA and CDR2 YSYEKL. V lost 4 bases and J lost 5, with 14 bases in between. There are 14 residues in the CDR3. This CDR3 is CASSRNVITETQYF. The CDR3 DNA sequence: TGCGCCAGCAGCCGCAACGTGATTACTGAGACCCAGTACTTC.

V usage is TRBV24-1 and J usage is TRBJ2-3; maybe TRBD2 (6 bases). Per germline, CDR1 KGHDR and CDR2 SFDVKD. The length of the CDR3 is 15 residues. The V end was cut by 7 bases, the J end by 4 bases, with 17 bases between. DNA for the CDR3: TGTGCCACCAGCGCTTGGGGGGTAGGAGCAGATACGCAGTATTTT. Its protein is CATSAWGVGADTQYF.

This chain connects TRBV18 to TRBJ2-5; D assignment may be TRBD1 or TRBD2 (5 bases each). The ends were cut back, 3 bases at V and 1 base at J, with 6 bases in the middle. The CDR3 sequence is 13 residues long. CDR1 is KGHSH and CDR2 is LQKENI in the germline V gene. CDR3 coding DNA: TGTGCCAGCTCACCCGGGACCCAAGAGACCCAGTACTTC. Protein: CASSPGTQETQYF.

The chain recombines TRBV12-3 or TRBV12-4 with TRBJ1-1; 9 bases line up with TRBD1. The trim removed 2 bases at V and 4 bases at J, leaving 2 bases unmatched. The CDR3 runs to 14 residues. The CDR3 nucleotides read TGTGCCAGCAGTTTATACAGGGGGCCCACTGAAGCTTTCTTT. Protein: CASSLYRGPTEAFF.

This clonotype was counted only a few times. The V gene is TRBV4-1, the J gene TRBJ1-6; D unclear. CDR1 and CDR2 from the germline V gene are MGHRA and YSYEKL. Trimming removed 7 bases from V and 0 bases from J, with 19 bases in between. This CDR3 region has 18 residues. CDR3 region: CASKISHYRTSYNSPLHF. As DNA, the CDR3 is TGCGCCAGCAAGATTTCGCATTATAGGACCTCCTATAATTCACCCCTCCACTTT.